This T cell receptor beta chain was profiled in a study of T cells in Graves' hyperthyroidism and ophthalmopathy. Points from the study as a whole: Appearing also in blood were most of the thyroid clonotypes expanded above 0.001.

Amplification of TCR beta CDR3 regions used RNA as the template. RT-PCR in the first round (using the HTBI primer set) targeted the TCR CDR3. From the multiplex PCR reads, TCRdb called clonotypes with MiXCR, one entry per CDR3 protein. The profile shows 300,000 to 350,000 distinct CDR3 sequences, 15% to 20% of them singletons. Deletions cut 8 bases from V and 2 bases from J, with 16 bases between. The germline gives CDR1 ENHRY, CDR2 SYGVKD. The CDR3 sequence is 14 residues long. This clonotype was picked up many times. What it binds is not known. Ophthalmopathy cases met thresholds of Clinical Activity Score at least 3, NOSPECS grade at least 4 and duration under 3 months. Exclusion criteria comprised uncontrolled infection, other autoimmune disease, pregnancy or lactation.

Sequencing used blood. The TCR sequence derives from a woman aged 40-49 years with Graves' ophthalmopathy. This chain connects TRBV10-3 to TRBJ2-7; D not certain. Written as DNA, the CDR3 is TGTGCCATCTGCCCCAACGTTGGGGCCTACGAGCAGTACTTC. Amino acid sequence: CAICPNVGAYEQYF.